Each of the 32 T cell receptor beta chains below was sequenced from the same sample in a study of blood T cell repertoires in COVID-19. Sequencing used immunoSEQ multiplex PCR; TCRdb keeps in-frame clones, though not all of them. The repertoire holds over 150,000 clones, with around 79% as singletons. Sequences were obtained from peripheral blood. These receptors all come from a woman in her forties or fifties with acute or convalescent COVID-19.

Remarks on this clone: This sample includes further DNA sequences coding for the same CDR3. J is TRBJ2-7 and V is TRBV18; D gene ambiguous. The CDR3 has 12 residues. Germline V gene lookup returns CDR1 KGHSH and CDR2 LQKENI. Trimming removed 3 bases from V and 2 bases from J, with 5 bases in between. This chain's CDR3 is CASSPQTYEQYF. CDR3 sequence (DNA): TGTGCCAGCTCACCTCAGACCTACGAGCAGTACTTC.

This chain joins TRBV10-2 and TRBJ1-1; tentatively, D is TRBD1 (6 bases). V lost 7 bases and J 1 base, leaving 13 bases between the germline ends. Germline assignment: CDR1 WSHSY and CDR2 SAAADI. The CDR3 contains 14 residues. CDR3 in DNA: TGCGCCAGCAATCCGACAGGCGCGAACACTGAAGCTTTCTTT. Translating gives CASNPTGANTEAFF.

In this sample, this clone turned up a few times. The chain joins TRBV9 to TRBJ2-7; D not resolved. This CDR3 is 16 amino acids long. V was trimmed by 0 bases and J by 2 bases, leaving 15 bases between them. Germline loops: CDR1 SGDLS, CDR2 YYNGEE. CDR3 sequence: CASSVAIQASTYEQYF. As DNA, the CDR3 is TGTGCCAGCAGCGTAGCGATCCAGGCTTCTACCTACGAGCAGTACTTC.

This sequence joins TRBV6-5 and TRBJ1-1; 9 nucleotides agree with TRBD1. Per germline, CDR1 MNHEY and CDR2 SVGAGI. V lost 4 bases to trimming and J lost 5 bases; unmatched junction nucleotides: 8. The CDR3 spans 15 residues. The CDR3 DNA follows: TGTGCCAGCAGTTTCACCTCGACAGGGGGGACTGAAGCTTTCTTT. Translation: CASSFTSTGGTEAFF.

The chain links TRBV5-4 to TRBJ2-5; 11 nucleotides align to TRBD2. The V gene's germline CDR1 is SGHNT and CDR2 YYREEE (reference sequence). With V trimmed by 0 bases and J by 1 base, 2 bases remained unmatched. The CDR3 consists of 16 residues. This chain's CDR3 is CASSLATSGSQETQYF. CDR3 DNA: TGTGCCAGCAGCTTGGCCACTAGCGGGAGCCAAGAGACCCAGTACTTC. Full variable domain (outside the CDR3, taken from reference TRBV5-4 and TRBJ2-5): ETGVTQSPTHLIKTRGQQVTLRCSSQSGHNTVSWYQQALGQGPQFIFQYYREEENGRGNFPPRFSGLQFPNYSSELNVNALELDDSALYLCASSLATSGSQETQYFGPGTRLLVL.

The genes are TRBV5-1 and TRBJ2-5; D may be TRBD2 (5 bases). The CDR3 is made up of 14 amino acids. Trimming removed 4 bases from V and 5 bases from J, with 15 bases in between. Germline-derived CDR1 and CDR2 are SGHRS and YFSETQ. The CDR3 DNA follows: TGCGCCAGCAGCGGAGGCGCTAGGTTGGAGACCCAGTACTTC. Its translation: CASSGGARLETQYF. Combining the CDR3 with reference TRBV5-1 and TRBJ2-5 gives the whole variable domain KAGVTQTPRYLIKTRGQQVTLSCSPISGHRSVSWYQQTPGQGLQFLFEYFSETQRNKGNFPGRFSGRQFSNSRSEMNVSTLELGDSALYLCASSGGARLETQYFGPGTRLLVL.

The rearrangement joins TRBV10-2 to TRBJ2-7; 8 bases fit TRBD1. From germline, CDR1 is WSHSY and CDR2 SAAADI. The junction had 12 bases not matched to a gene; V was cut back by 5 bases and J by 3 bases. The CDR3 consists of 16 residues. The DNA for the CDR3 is TGCGCCAGCAGTCCGAACCGCCCAGGGGGCAGCTACGAGCAGTACTTC. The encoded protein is CASSPNRPGGSYEQYF.

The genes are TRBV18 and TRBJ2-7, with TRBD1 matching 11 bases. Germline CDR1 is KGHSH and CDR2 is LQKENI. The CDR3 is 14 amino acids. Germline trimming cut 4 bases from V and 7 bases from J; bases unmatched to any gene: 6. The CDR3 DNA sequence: TGTGCCAGCTCACAAGGACAGGGGGCGCGGGAGCAGTACTTC. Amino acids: CASSQGQGAREQYF. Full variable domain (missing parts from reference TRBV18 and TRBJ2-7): NAGVMQNPRHLVRRRGQEARLRCSPMKGHSHVYWYRQLPEEGLKFMVYLQKENIIDESGMPKERFSAEFPKEGPSILRIQQVVRGDSAAYFCASSQGQGAREQYFGPGTRLTVT.

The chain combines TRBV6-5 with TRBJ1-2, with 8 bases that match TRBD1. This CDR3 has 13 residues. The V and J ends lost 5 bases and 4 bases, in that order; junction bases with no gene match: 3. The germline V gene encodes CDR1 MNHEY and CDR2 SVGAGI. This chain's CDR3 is CASSPTGAYGYTF. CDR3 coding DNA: TGTGCCAGCAGTCCGACAGGGGCCTATGGCTACACCTTC.

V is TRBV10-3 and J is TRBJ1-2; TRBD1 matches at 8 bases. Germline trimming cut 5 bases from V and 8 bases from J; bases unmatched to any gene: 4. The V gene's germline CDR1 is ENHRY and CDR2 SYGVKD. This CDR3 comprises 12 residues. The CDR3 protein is CAISWTGRGYTF. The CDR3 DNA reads TGTGCCATCAGTTGGACAGGGAGAGGCTACACCTTC.

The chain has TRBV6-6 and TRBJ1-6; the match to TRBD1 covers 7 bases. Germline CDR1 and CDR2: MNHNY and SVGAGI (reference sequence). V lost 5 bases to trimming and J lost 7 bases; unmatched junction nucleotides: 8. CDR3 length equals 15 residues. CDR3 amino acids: CASSLDRVGNSPLHF. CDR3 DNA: TGTGCCAGCAGTCTAGACAGGGTGGGGAATTCACCCCTCCACTTT.

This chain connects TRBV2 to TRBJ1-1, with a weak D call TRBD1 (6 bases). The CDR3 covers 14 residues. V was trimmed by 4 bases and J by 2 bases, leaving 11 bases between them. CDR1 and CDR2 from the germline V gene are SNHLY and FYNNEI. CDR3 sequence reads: CASSVQGTNTEAFF. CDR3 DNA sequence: TGTGCCAGCAGTGTACAGGGAACTAACACTGAAGCTTTCTTT.

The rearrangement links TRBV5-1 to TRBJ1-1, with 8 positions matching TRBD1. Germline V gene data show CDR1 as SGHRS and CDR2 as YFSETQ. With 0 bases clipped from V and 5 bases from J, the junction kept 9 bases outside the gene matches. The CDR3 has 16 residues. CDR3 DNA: TGCGCCAGCAGCTTGGGGCAGGGGGCGCGAGGGACTGAAGCTTTCTTT. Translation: CASSLGQGARGTEAFF. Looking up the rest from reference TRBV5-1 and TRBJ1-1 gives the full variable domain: KAGVTQTPRYLIKTRGQQVTLSCSPISGHRSVSWYQQTPGQGLQFLFEYFSETQRNKGNFPGRFSGRQFSNSRSEMNVSTLELGDSALYLCASSLGQGARGTEAFFGQGTRLTVV.

CDR3 region: CASRTLQGARTGELFF. The CDR3 nucleotides read TGTGCCAGTAGGACCTTACAGGGGGCAAGGACCGGGGAGCTGTTTTTT. The V call is TRBV19, the J call TRBJ2-2; 9 bases map to TRBD1. The CDR3 sequence is 16 residues long. V trimming: 6 bases; J trimming: 5 bases; junction bases outside the gene matches: 10. Germline V gives CDR1 LNHDA, CDR2 SQIVND (reference sequence).

The CDR3 nucleotides read TGTGCCAGCAGCAACAGATCTAGGCAGAACACTGAAGCTTTCTTT. Translating gives CASSNRSRQNTEAFF. The V and J genes are TRBV21-1 and TRBJ1-1. TRBV21-1 is a pseudogene. The CDR3 has 15 amino acids.

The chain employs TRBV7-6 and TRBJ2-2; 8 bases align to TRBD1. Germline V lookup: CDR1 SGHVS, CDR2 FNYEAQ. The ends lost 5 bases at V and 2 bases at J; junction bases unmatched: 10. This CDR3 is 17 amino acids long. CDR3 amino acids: CASSREVRGQNTGELFF. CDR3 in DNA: TGTGCCAGCAGCCGAGAGGTCAGGGGGCAAAACACCGGGGAGCTGTTTTTT.

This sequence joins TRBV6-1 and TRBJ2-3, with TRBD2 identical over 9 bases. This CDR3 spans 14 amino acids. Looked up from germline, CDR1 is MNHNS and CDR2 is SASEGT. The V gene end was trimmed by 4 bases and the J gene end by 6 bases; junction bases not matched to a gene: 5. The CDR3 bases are TGTGCCAGCAGTGGAGCGGGAGGAGGGGATACGCAGTATTTT. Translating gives CASSGAGGGDTQYF.

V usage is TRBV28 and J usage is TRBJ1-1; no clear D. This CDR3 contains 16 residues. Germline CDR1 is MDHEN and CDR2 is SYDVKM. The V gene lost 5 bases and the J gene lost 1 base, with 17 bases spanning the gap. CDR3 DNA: TGTGCCAGCAGTGCCTATCCGCAGCGGCCGAACACTGAAGCTTTCTTT. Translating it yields CASSAYPQRPNTEAFF.

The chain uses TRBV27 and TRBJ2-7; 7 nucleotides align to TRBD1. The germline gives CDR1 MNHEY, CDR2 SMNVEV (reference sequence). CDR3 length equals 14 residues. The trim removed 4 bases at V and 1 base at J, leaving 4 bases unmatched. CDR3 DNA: TGTGCCAGCAGTTGGACGGGACAGTCCTACGAGCAGTACTTC. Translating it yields CASSWTGQSYEQYF.

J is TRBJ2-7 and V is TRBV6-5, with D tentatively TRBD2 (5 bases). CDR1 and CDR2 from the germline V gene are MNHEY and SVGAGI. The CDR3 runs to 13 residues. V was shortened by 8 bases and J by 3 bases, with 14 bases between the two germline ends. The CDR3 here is CASSGLVYYEQYF. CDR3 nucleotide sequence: TGTGCCAGCTCCGGACTGGTTTACTACGAGCAGTACTTC.

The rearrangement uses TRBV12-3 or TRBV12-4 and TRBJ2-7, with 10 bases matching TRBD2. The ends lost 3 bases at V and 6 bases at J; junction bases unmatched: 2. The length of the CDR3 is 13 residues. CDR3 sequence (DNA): TGTGCCAGCAGTTTGGGACTAGCGACCGAGCAGTACTTC. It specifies CASSLGLATEQYF.

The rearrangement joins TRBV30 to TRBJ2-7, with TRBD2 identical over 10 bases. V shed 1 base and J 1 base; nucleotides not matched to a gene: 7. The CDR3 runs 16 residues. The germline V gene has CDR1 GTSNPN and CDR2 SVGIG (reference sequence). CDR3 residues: CAWSDGLADRSYEQYF. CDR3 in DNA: TGTGCCTGGAGTGATGGACTAGCGGATCGATCCTACGAGCAGTACTTC.

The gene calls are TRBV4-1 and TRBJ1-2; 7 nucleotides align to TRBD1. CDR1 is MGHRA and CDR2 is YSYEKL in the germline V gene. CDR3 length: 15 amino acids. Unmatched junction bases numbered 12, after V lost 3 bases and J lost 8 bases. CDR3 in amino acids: CASSQYPGQRTGYTF. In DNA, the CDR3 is TGCGCCAGCAGCCAGTATCCGGGACAGAGGACGGGCTACACCTTC.

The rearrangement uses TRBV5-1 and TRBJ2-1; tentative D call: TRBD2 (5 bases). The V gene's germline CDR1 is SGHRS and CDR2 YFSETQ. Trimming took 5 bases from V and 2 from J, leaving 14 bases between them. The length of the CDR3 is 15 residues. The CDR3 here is CASRPDGGAYNEQFF. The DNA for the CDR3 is TGCGCCAGCAGACCGGATGGAGGCGCCTACAATGAGCAGTTCTTC.

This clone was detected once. The CDR3 region is CASSPSTTRGADTQYF. DNA for the CDR3: TGTGCCAGCTCACCATCCACCACTCGAGGCGCAGATACGCAGTATTTT. This chain uses TRBV18 with TRBJ2-3; D call uncertain. Trimming removed 2 bases at V and 4 bases at J, with 16 bases between. The CDR3 length is 16 residues. Germline assignment: CDR1 KGHSH and CDR2 LQKENI.

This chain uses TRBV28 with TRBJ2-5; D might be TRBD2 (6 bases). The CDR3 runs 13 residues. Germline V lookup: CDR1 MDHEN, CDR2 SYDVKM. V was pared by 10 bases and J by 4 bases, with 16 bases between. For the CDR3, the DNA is TGTGCCATGGCAGCGGGCGAGGGAGAGACCCAGTACTTC. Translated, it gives CAMAAGEGETQYF.

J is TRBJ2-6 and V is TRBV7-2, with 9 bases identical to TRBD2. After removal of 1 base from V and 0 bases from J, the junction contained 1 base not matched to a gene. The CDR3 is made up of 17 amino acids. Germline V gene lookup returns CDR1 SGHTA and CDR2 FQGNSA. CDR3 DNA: TGTGCCAGCAGCTTAGGCGGGGGGGTCTCTGGGGCCAACGTCCTGACTTTC. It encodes CASSLGGGVSGANVLTF.

CDR3 region: CASSRAGTGARGEKLFF. The CDR3, as DNA: TGTGCCAGCAGCCGCGCCGGGACAGGGGCGCGGGGTGAAAAACTGTTTTTT. The chain has TRBV27 and TRBJ1-4; 10 positions match TRBD1. Germline trimming cut 6 bases from V and 7 bases from J; bases unmatched to any gene: 14. The germline V gene encodes CDR1 MNHEY and CDR2 SMNVEV (reference sequence). This CDR3 is built from 17 residues. Variable domain in full (rest from reference TRBV27 and TRBJ1-4): EAQVTQNPRYLITVTGKKLTVTCSQNMNHEYMSWYRQDPGLGLRQIYYSMNVEVTDKGDVPEGYKVSRKEKRNFPLILESPSPNQTSLYFCASSRAGTGARGEKLFFGSGTQLSVL.

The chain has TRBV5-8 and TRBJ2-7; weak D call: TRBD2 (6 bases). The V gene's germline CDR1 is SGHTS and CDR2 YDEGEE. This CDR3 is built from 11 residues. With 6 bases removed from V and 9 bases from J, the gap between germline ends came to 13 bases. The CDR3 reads CASTTSSRQYF. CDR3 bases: TGTGCCAGCACGACTAGTTCGAGGCAGTACTTC.

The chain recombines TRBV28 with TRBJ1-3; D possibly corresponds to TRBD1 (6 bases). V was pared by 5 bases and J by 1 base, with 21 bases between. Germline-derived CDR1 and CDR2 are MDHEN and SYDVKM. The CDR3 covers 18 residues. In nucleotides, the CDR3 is TGTGCCAGCAGTACACCACCGGGCCGAGGGGGATCTGGAAACACCATATATTTT. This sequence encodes CASSTPPGRGGSGNTIYF.

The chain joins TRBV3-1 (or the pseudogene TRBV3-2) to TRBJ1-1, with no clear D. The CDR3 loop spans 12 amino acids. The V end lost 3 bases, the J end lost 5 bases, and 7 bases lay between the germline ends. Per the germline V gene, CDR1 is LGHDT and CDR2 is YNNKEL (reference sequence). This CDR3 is CASSQVVTEAFF. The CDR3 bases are TGTGCCAGCAGCCAGGTAGTTACTGAAGCTTTCTTT.

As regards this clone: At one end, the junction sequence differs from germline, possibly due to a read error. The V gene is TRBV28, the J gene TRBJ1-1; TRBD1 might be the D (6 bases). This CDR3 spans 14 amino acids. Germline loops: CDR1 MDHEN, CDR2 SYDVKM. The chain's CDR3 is CASSIWTANTEAFF. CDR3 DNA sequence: TGTGCCAGCAGTATATGGACAGCGAACACTGAAGCTTTCTTT. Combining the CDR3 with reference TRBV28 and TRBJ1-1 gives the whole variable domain DVKVTQSSRYLVKRTGEKVFLECVQDMDHENMFWYRQDPGLGLRLIYFSYDVKMKEKGDIPEGYSVSREKKERFSLILESASTNQTSMYLCASSIWTANTEAFFGQGTRLTVV.